This T cell receptor (beta chain) was found in a study of glioma-infiltrating T cells. Overall study context: Blood libraries targeted roughly 4- to 10-fold coverage of about one million T cells. Study results and limitations: Tissue and blood shared very few CDR3 sequences.

CDR1 and CDR2 (germline): LGHDT, YNNKEL (reference sequence). Between the trimmed V and J ends, which lost 0 bases and 2 bases, there was a span of 11 bases. This CDR3 is 16 amino acids long. In this sample, this clonotype turned up a few times. Its antigen is not identified. The iRepertoire nested amplicon-rescue multiplex PCR amplified TCR alpha and beta CDR3s from RNA. TCRdb reprocessed the multiplex PCR reads via MiXCR and lists one record per CDR3 protein. Among 300,000 to 450,000 distinct CDR3 sequences listed, about 40% were seen once. This chain joins TRBV3-1 and TRBJ2-1; tentatively, D is TRBD2 (6 bases). This TCR derives from a human donor with low-grade glioma or glioblastoma, undergoing nonglioma brain surgery, or in good health (not recorded which). The sequenced sample consisted of glioma tissue, nonneoplastic brain tissue, or PBMCs (not recorded which). For the CDR3, the DNA is TGTGCCAGCAGCCAAGATCTTGCGGGGCCCTACAATGAGCAGTTCTTC. Encoded protein: CASSQDLAGPYNEQFF.